The rows below give T cell receptor beta chains drawn from one sample of a study of OX40 agonist ivuxolimab in advanced cancers. TCRdb keeps only in-frame clones here, not all; method: immunoSEQ multiplex PCR. Altogether approximately 89,000 clones are present, 70% to 90% being singletons, with the ten largest covering 0.25% to 0.3%. The starting material was CD4+ or CD8+ T cells sorted from blood, obtained in a trial of the OX40 agonist ivuxolimab. These receptors all come from an adult with an advanced solid tumor such as melanoma, head and neck, liver or kidney cancer. The CDR3 runs from the conserved cysteine through the conserved F or W. The order of the fields is J gene, V gene, D gene, CDR3 length, clone size, CDR3 DNA, CDR3 protein. The D gene is left open where the match is weak. The size entry is marked missing in some rows and otherwise reads once, few, many or a size class.

j_gene: TRBJ1-1; v_gene: TRBV6-5; d_gene: -; len: 15; abundance: -; CDR3nt: TGTGCCAGCAGTTACAGTCGGCAGGGGAACACTGAAGCTTTCTTT; CDR3aa: CASSYSRQGNTEAFF
j_gene: TRBJ2-1; v_gene: TRBV30; d_gene: TRBD2; len: 14; abundance: -; CDR3nt: TGTGCCTGGTCGACTAGCGGGGGCCCAAATGAGCAGTTCTTC; CDR3aa: CAWSTSGGPNEQFF
j_gene: TRBJ2-1; v_gene: TRBV14; d_gene: -; len: 13; abundance: -; CDR3nt: TGTGCCAGCAGCAGGACGCCGAACAATGAGCAGTTCTTC; CDR3aa: CASSRTPNNEQFF
j_gene: TRBJ2-7; v_gene: TRBV2; d_gene: TRBD1; len: 17; abundance: -; CDR3nt: TGTGCCAGCAGCGGGGACAGACCGCGAAAGGAAAAATACGAGCAGTACTTC; CDR3aa: CASSGDRPRKEKYEQYF
j_gene: TRBJ1-6; v_gene: TRBV7-9; d_gene: -; len: 17; abundance: -; CDR3nt: TGTGCCAGCAGCCCCAAACTCCGGGACGCTGATAATTCACCCCTCCACTTT; CDR3aa: CASSPKLRDADNSPLHF
j_gene: TRBJ2-7; v_gene: TRBV5-1; d_gene: -; len: 15; abundance: once; CDR3nt: TGCGCCAGCCAATCGAACCCGGGAGTATCCTACGAGCAGTACTTC; CDR3aa: CASQSNPGVSYEQYF
j_gene: TRBJ2-6; v_gene: TRBV30; d_gene: TRBD1; len: 16; abundance: -; CDR3nt: TGTGCCCTGACAGGGGGCGTTAATTCTGGGGCCAACGTCCTGACTTTC; CDR3aa: CALTGGVNSGANVLTF
j_gene: TRBJ1-2; v_gene: TRBV25-1; d_gene: -; len: 14; abundance: -; CDR3nt: TGTGCCAGCAGCGCGATTGGTGGTAACTATGGCTACACCTTC; CDR3aa: CASSAIGGNYGYTF
j_gene: TRBJ1-1; v_gene: TRBV19; d_gene: -; len: 12; abundance: -; CDR3nt: TGTGCCAGTAGGGCATGGAACACTGAAGCTTTCTTT; CDR3aa: CASRAWNTEAFF
j_gene: TRBJ1-6; v_gene: TRBV4-2; d_gene: -; len: 17; abundance: few; CDR3nt: TGTGCCAGCAGCGCCCGACAGGCTAGTGGGAATAATTCACCCCTCCACTTT; CDR3aa: CASSARQASGNNSPLHF
j_gene: TRBJ2-1; v_gene: TRBV27; d_gene: TRBD1; len: 15; abundance: -; CDR3nt: TGTGCCAGCAGTTTCAACAGGGGCTTTTTCGATGAGCAGTTCTTC; CDR3aa: CASSFNRGFFDEQFF
j_gene: TRBJ1-1; v_gene: TRBV11-2; d_gene: -; len: 18; abundance: -; CDR3nt: TGTGCCAGCAGCGCACTCTATGAAACCACAGGGCGAAACACTGAAGCTTTCTTT; CDR3aa: CASSALYETTGRNTEAFF
j_gene: TRBJ2-3; v_gene: TRBV6-4; d_gene: -; len: 13; abundance: -; CDR3nt: TGTGCCAGCAGTGTTAGGGGTGCAGATACGCAGTATTTT; CDR3aa: CASSVRGADTQYF
j_gene: TRBJ1-5; v_gene: TRBV6-1; d_gene: -; len: 12; abundance: -; CDR3nt: TGTGCCAGCAGTGTGGGGGTCCAGCCCCAGCATTTT; CDR3aa: CASSVGVQPQHF
j_gene: TRBJ2-4; v_gene: TRBV19; d_gene: TRBD2; len: 15; abundance: -; CDR3nt: TGTGCCACCGCACAGGGTAGCGGGGCGAGGGGCATTCAGTACTTC; CDR3aa: CATAQGSGARGIQYF
j_gene: TRBJ2-7; v_gene: TRBV5-6; d_gene: TRBD1; len: 15; abundance: -; CDR3nt: TGTGCCAGCAGCTCATACCGGACAGGGTACTACGAGCAGTACTTC; CDR3aa: CASSSYRTGYYEQYF
j_gene: TRBJ2-1; v_gene: TRBV4-2; d_gene: -; len: 16; abundance: -; CDR3nt: TGTGCCAGCAGCCAAGACGGGCATCCCTCCTACAATGAGCAGTTCTTC; CDR3aa: CASSQDGHPSYNEQFF
j_gene: TRBJ2-3; v_gene: TRBV5-4; d_gene: -; len: 16; abundance: -; CDR3nt: TGTGCCAGCAGCCCCGCAGCGGGCCTCAGGGCAGATACGCAGTATTTT; CDR3aa: CASSPAAGLRADTQYF
j_gene: TRBJ2-3; v_gene: TRBV7-8; d_gene: -; len: 13; abundance: -; CDR3nt: TGTGCCAGCAGCTTAGTCGGGGCAGATACGCAGTATTTT; CDR3aa: CASSLVGADTQYF
j_gene: TRBJ1-6; v_gene: TRBV10-3; d_gene: TRBD1; len: 13; abundance: -; CDR3nt: TGTGCCACCACGGGACAGGGTAATTCACCCCTCCACTTT; CDR3aa: CATTGQGNSPLHF
j_gene: TRBJ2-5; v_gene: TRBV5-4; d_gene: TRBD2; len: 15; abundance: -; CDR3nt: TGTGCCAGCAGCCTAAGGACTAGCGGGGGTGAGACCCAGTACTTC; CDR3aa: CASSLRTSGGETQYF
j_gene: TRBJ1-1; v_gene: TRBV5-1; d_gene: -; len: 14; abundance: -; CDR3nt: TGCGCCAGCAGCGGGTGGGGTCTGAACACTGAAGCTTTCTTT; CDR3aa: CASSGWGLNTEAFF
j_gene: TRBJ1-5; v_gene: TRBV27; d_gene: -; len: 12; abundance: -; CDR3nt: TGTGCCAGCAGTTCAGTTAATCAGCCCCAGCATTTT; CDR3aa: CASSSVNQPQHF
j_gene: TRBJ1-1; v_gene: TRBV18; d_gene: -; len: 16; abundance: -; CDR3nt: TGTGCCAGCTCACCTACCTTCCGGGGCGCAGGGTACGAAGCTTTCTTT; CDR3aa: CASSPTFRGAGYEAFF
j_gene: TRBJ2-1; v_gene: TRBV2; d_gene: -; len: 14; abundance: -; CDR3nt: TGTGCCAGCTTCCGGGACCAAGGTGGCAATGAGCAGTTCTTC; CDR3aa: CASFRDQGGNEQFF
j_gene: TRBJ2-3; v_gene: TRBV5-4; d_gene: -; len: 16; abundance: -; CDR3nt: TGTGCCAGCAGCTTAGGTTGGGGGTCTAGCACAGATACGCAGTATTTT; CDR3aa: CASSLGWGSSTDTQYF
j_gene: TRBJ1-2; v_gene: TRBV6-5; d_gene: -; len: 16; abundance: -; CDR3nt: TGTGCCAGCAGTTACACTACCCGGGGGCTCGACTATGGCTACACCTTC; CDR3aa: CASSYTTRGLDYGYTF
j_gene: TRBJ1-4; v_gene: TRBV27; d_gene: -; len: 16; abundance: -; CDR3nt: TGTGCCAGCAGTTTGCCCCAGGGAAGAGGTAATGAAAAACTGTTTTTT; CDR3aa: CASSLPQGRGNEKLFF
j_gene: TRBJ1-2; v_gene: TRBV9; d_gene: TRBD1; len: 16; abundance: -; CDR3nt: TGTGCCAGCAGCGTTAACGACAGGGGCGGGGATGATGGCTACACCTTC; CDR3aa: CASSVNDRGGDDGYTF
j_gene: TRBJ1-5; v_gene: TRBV11-2; d_gene: -; len: 12; abundance: -; CDR3nt: TGTGCCAGCAGTCCCCCGGGGGGGGTCCAGCATTTT; CDR3aa: CASSPPGGVQHF
j_gene: TRBJ2-3; v_gene: TRBV5-4; d_gene: -; len: 15; abundance: -; CDR3nt: TGTGCCAGCAGCTTGGAGGCTAGCGGCACAGATACGCAGTATTTT; CDR3aa: CASSLEASGTDTQYF
j_gene: TRBJ1-6; v_gene: TRBV4-2; d_gene: -; len: 17; abundance: -; CDR3nt: TGTGCCAGCAGCCAAGAGACGGCGAGCTCCTATAATTCACCCCTCCACTTT; CDR3aa: CASSQETASSYNSPLHF
j_gene: TRBJ2-5; v_gene: TRBV7-8; d_gene: -; len: 15; abundance: -; CDR3nt: TGTGCCAGCAGCTTGGGGACATCCGATCAAGAGACCCAGTACTTC; CDR3aa: CASSLGTSDQETQYF